This T cell receptor (beta chain) stems from a study of shared clonotypes between healthy human individuals. Libraries were prepared by immunoSEQ multiplex PCR; TCRdb keeps only in-frame clonotypes and omits some of them. The sample includes around 1.6 million clones, 95% to 99% of them seen just once. Germline CDR1 and CDR2: LNHDA and SQIVND (reference sequence). This CDR3 contains 16 residues. Trimming left V 6 bases short and J 2 bases short, with 14 bases between. The source material was naive CD4+ T cells sorted from blood. Subset: CD45RA+ positively selected. The receptor's source is a man aged 30 to 45 in good health. The chain recombines TRBV19 with TRBJ2-6; weak D call: TRBD1 (6 bases). The CDR3 protein is CASRLTQGAGANVLTF. CDR3 coding DNA: TGTGCCAGTAGATTAACACAGGGTGCTGGGGCCAACGTCCTGACTTTC.